This T cell receptor beta chain emerged from a study of blood T cell repertoires in COVID-19. One Seattle source followed patients from active infection through their disease course. The protocol was immunoSEQ multiplex PCR, while the TCRdb copy is restricted to in-frame clones and leaves out a portion. Found here are roughly 460,000 clones, about 87% of them singletons; the top ten hold more than 0.7%. The sequenced sample was peripheral blood. The receptor was derived from a man aged 18 to 30 with COVID-19, enrolled during active disease.

CDR3 in amino acids: CASGLGIDTEAFF. For the CDR3, the DNA is TGTGCCAGCGGGCTGGGTATTGACACTGAAGCTTTCTTT. This chain uses TRBV6-5 with TRBJ1-1; D unclear. CDR1 and CDR2 from the germline V gene are MNHEY and SVGAGI. Trimming cost V 8 bases and J 3 bases, with 13 bases left between them. This CDR3 is built from 13 residues.